Presented here are 4 T cell receptor beta chains from one specimen sequenced in a study of blood T cell repertoires in COVID-19. Data came from immunoSEQ multiplex PCR; TCRdb stores just in-frame clones and leaves some out. The table has around 93,000 clones, about 90% seen once. Sequencing was done on a sample of peripheral blood. The source is an elderly man with acute or convalescent COVID-19.

This chain joins TRBV6-2 or TRBV6-3 and TRBJ1-6; 9 bases match TRBD1. The V gene's germline CDR1 is MNHEY and CDR2 SVGEGT. The junction had 3 bases not matched to a gene; V was cut back by 0 bases and J by 9 bases. This CDR3 has 15 residues. The CDR3 sequence: CASSYSRQGVSPLHF. CDR3 DNA sequence: TGTGCCAGCAGTTACTCGAGACAGGGGGTTTCACCCCTCCACTTT.

In this sample, this clone turned up once. The chain has TRBV29-1 and TRBJ2-1, with a weak D call TRBD1 (5 bases). This CDR3 region has 10 residues. V gave up 1 base and J gave up 13 bases, with 8 bases separating them. The germline CDR1 and CDR2 sequences are SQVTM and ANQGSEA. Here the CDR3 DNA reads TGCAGCGTTGAAGCAGGGCCCCAGTTCTTC. As protein: CSVEAGPQFF.

This clone was seen a single time. As DNA, the CDR3 is TGTGCCAGGCAGACAGCCCAGGACCTCATGAACACTGAAGCTTTCTTT. This encodes CARQTAQDLMNTEAFF. V gene TRBV10-3 combines with J gene TRBJ1-1; perhaps TRBD1 as D (5 bases). V was cut by 10 bases and J by 0 bases, with 21 bases left in between. This CDR3 has 16 amino acids. Germline CDR1 and CDR2: ENHRY and SYGVKD.

V and J are TRBV6-1 and TRBJ1-1; a possible D gene is TRBD1 (6 bases). The germline V and J ends were trimmed by 2 bases and 10 bases, with 14 bases remaining between them. CDR1 is MNHNS and CDR2 is SASEGT in the germline V gene. The CDR3 is 13 residues long. CDR3 coding DNA: TGTGCCAGCAGTGAATTCGGGACAATAACAGCTTTCTTT. It is translated as CASSEFGTITAFF.